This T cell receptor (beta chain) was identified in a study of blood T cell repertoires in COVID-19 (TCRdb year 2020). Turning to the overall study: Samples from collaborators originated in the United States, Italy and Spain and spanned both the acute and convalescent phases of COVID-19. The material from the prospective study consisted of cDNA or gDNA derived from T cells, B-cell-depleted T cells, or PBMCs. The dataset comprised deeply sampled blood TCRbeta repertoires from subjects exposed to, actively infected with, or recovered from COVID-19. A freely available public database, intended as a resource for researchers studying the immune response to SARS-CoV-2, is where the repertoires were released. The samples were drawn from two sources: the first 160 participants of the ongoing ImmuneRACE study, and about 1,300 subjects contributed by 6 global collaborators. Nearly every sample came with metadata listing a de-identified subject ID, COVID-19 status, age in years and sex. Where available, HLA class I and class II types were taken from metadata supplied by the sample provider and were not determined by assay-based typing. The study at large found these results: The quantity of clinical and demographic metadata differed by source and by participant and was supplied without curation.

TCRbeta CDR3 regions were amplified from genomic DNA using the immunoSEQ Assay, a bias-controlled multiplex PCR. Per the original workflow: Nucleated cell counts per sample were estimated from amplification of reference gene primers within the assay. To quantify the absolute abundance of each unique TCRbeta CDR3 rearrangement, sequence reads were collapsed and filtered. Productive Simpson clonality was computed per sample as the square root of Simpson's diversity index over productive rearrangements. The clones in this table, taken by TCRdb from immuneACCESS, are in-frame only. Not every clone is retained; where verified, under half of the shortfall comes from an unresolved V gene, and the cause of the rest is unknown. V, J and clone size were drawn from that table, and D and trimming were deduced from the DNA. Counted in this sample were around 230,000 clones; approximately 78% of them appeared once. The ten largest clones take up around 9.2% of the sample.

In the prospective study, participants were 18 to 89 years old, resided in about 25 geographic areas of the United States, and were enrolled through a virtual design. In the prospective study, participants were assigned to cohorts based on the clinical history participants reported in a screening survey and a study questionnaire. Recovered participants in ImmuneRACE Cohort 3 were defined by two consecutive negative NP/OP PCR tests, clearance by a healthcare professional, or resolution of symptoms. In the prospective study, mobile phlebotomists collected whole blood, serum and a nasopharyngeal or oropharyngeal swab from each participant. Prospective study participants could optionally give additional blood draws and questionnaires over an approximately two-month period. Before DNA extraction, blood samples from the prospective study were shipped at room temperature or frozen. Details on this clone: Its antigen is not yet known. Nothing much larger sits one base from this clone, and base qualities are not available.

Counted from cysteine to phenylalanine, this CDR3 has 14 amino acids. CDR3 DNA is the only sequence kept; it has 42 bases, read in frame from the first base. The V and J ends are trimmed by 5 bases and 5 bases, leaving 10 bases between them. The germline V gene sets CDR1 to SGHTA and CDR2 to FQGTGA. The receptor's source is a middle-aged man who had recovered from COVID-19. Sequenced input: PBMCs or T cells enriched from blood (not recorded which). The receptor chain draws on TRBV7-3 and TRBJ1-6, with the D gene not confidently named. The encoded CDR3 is CASSLGTNNSPLHF. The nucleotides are TGTGCCAGCAGCCTTGGTACTAATAATTCACCCCTCCACTTT.